This TCR beta chain was captured by sequencing in a study of blood T cell repertoires in COVID-19. The overall study: T cells, B-cell-depleted T cells, or PBMCs supplied cDNA or gDNA.

TCRdb's copy holds only in-frame clones and misses some; the assay was immunoSEQ multiplex PCR. The sample comprises more than 300,000 clones, 88% of which are singletons, and more than 0.95% rests with the top ten. The participants were between about 18 and 90 years old and came from some 25 US areas. V trimming: 6 bases; J trimming: 5 bases; junction bases outside the gene matches: 5. CDR1 is ENHRY, CDR2 SYGVKD, per germline. The CDR3 totals 15 residues. V usage is TRBV10-3 and J usage is TRBJ1-5; 12 bases map to TRBD1. The TCR was taken from a woman aged 18 to 35 who had recovered from COVID-19. Sequenced input: PBMCs or T cells enriched from blood (not recorded which). As DNA, the CDR3 is TGTGCCATCAGGGGGGACAGGGGGCAGGATCAGCCCCAGCATTTT. Protein: CAIRGDRGQDQPQHF.